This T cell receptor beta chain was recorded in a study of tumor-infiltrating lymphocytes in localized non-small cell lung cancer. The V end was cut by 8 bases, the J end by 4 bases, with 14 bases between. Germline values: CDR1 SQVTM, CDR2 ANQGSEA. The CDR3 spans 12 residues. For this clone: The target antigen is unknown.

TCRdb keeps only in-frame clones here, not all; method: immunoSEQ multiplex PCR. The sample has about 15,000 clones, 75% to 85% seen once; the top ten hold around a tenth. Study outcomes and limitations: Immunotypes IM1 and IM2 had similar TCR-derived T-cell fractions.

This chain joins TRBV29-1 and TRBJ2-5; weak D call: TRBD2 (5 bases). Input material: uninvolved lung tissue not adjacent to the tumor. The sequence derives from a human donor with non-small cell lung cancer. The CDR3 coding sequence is TGCAGCTCCATAGGACTGGGAGAGACCCAGTACTTC. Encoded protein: CSSIGLGETQYF.